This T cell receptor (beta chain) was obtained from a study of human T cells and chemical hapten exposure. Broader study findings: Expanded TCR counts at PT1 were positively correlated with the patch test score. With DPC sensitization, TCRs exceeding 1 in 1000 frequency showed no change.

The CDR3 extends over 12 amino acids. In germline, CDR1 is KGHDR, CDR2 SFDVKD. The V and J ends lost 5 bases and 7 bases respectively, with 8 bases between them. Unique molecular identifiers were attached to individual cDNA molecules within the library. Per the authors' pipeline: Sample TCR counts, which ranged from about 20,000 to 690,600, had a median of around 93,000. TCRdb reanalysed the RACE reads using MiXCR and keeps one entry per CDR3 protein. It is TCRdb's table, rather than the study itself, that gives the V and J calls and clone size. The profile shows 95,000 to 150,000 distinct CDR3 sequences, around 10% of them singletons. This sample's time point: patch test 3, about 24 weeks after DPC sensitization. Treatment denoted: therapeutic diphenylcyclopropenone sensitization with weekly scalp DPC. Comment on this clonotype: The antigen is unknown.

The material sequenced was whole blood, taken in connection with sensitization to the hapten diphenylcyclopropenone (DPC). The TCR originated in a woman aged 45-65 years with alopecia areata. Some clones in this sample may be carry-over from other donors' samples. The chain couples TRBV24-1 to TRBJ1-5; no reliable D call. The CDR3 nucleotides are TGTGCCACCAGTGTGAAAGGCCAGCCCCAGCATTTT. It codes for CATSVKGQPQHF.